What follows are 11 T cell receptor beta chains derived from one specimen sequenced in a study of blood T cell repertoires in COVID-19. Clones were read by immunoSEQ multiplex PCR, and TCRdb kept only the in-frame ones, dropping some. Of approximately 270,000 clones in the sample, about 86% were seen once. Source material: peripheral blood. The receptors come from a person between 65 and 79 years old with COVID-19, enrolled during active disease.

CDR3 nucleotide sequence: TGCGCCAGCAGCCCCTACTCTTCCTCCTACAATGAGCAGTTCTTC. Its protein is CASSPYSSSYNEQFF. This chain links TRBV5-1 with TRBJ2-1; D is ambiguous. Germline V lookup: CDR1 SGHRS, CDR2 YFSETQ. The CDR3 loop spans 15 amino acids. Trimming pared 4 bases from V and 0 bases from J, leaving 11 bases between.

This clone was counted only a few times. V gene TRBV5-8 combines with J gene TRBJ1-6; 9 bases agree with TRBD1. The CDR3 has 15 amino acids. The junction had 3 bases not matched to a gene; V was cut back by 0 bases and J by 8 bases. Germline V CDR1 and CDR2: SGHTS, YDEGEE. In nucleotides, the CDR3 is TGTGCCAGCAGCTTGGCAGGACAGGGGTATTCACCCCTCCACTTT. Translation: CASSLAGQGYSPLHF.

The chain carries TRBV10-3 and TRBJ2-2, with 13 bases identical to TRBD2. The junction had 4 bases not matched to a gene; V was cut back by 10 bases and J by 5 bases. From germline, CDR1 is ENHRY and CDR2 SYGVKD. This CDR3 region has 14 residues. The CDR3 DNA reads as TGTGCCAGCGAGGGACTAGCGGGGACCGGGGAGCTGTTTTTT. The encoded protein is CASEGLAGTGELFF.

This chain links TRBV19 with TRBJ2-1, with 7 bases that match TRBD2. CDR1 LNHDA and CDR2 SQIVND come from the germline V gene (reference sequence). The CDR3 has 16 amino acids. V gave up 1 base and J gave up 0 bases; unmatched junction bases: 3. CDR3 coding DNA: TGTGCCAGTAGTATAGCAGGCGGGAGCTCCTACAATGAGCAGTTCTTC. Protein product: CASSIAGGSSYNEQFF.

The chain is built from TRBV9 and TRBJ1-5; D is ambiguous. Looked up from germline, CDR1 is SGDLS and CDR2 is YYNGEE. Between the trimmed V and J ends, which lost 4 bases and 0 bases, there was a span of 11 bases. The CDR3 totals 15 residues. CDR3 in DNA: TGTGCCAGCAGCCCCGTGGACTCTAGCAATCAGCCCCAGCATTTT. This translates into CASSPVDSSNQPQHF.

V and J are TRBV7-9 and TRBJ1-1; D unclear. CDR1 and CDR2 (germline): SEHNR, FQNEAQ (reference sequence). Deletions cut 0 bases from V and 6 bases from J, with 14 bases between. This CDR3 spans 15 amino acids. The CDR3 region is CASSLAHGLRAEAFF. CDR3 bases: TGTGCCAGCAGCTTAGCGCACGGGTTGCGGGCTGAAGCTTTCTTT.

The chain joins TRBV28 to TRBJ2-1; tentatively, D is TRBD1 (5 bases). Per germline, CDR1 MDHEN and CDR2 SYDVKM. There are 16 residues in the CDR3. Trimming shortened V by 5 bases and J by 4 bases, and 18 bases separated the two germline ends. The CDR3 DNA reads TGTGCCAGCAGTCTAACCCCTTTGGGGCCTTACAATGAGCAGTTCTTC. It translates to CASSLTPLGPYNEQFF.

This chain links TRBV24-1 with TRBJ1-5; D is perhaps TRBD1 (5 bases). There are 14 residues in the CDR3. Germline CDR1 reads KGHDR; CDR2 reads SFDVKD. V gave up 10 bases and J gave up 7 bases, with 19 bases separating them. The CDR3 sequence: CATSGGGLSQPQHF. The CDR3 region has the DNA TGTGCCACAAGCGGGGGAGGTCTGAGCCAGCCCCAGCATTTT.

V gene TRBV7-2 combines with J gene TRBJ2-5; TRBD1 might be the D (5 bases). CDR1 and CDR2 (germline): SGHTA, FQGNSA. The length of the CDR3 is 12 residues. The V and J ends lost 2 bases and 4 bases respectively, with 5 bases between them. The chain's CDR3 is CASSLRGETQYF. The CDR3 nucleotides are TGTGCCAGCAGCTTAAGGGGAGAGACCCAGTACTTC.

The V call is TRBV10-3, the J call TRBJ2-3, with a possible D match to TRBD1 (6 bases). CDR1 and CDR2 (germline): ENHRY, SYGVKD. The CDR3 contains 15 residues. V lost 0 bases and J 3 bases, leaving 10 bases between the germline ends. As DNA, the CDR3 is TGTGCCATCAGTGAGTCTGGGGGCGAGACAGATACGCAGTATTTT. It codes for CAISESGGETDTQYF.

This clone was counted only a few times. CDR3 loop: CASSSSGGARHWFF. The CDR3 DNA reads TGTGCCAGCAGCTCTAGCGGGGGCGCCCGGCATTGGTTCTTC. The chain joins TRBV7-2 to TRBJ2-1; TRBD2 agrees at 10 bases. The CDR3 runs 14 residues. CDR1 and CDR2 (germline): SGHTA, FQGNSA. V lost 4 bases, J lost 15 bases, and 12 bases stayed unmatched.